This TCR beta chain was sequenced for a study of shared clonotypes between healthy human individuals. Points from the study as a whole: Clonotypes not shared had lower generation probabilities than those common to all four donors. Large depth notwithstanding, sorted-subset sequencing proved incomplete by rarefaction.

The study drew all its donors from Caucasian adults living in Nashville, Tennessee. From germline, CDR1 is SGHTA and CDR2 FQGNSA. Trimming removed 1 base from V and 4 bases from J, with 11 bases in between. This CDR3 has 15 amino acids. Worth noting for this clone: The target antigen is unknown.

In the sorted-subset replicate PCRs, around 220 ng DNA, around 30,000 T cell genomes, was used. The table came from immunoSEQ multiplex PCR; TCRdb's copy has only in-frame clones and leaves some out. In the table there are a few million clones, roughly nine tenths of which are singletons. This rearrangement joins TRBV7-2 to TRBJ1-3; D unresolved. The origin of this receptor is a young man in good health. The material sequenced was naive CD4+ T cells sorted from blood. Subset defined: CD45RA+ positively selected. CDR3 nucleotide sequence: TGTGCCAGCAGCTTAGGGCCGGGAGCGGGAAACACCATATATTTT. Its translation is CASSLGPGAGNTIYF.